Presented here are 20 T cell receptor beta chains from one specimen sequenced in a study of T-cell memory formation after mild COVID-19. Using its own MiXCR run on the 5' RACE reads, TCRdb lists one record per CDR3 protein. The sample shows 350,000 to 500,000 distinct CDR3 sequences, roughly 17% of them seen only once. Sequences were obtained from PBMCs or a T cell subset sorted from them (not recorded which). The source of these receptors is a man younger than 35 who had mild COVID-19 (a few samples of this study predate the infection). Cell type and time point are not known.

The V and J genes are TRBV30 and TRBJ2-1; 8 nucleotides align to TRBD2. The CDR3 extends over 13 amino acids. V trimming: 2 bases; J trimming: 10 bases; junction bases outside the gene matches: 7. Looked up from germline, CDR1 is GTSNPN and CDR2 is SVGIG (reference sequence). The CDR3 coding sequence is TGTGCCTGGAGTAAGACATTAGCGGGGGAGCAGTTCTTC. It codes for CAWSKTLAGEQFF.

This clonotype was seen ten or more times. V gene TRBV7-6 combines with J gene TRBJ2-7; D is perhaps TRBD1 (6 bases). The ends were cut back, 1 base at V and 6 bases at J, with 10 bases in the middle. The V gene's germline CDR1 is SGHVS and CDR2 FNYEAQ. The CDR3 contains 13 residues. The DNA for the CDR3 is TGTGCCAGCAGCTTAGGGCAGGGGCTCGAGCAGTACGTC. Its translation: CASSLGQGLEQYV.

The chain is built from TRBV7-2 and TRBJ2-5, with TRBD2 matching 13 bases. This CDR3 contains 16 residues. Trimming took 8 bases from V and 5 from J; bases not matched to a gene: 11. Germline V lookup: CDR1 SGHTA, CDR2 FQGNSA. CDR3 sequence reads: CASSMGGLAGEETQYF. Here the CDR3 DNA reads TGTGCCAGCTCTATGGGAGGACTAGCGGGAGAGGAGACCCAGTACTTC.

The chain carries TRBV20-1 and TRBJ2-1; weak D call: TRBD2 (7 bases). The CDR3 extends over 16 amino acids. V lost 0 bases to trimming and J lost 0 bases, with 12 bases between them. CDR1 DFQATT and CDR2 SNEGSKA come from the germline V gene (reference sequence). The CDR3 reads CSARERGGGSYNEQFF. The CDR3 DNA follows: TGCAGTGCTAGAGAGCGGGGAGGGGGCTCCTACAATGAGCAGTTCTTC.

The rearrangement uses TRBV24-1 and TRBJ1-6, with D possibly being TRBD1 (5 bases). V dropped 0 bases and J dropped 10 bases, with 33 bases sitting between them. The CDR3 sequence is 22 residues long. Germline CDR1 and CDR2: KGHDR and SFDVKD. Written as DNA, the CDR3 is TGTGCCACCAGTGATTTGTTTGATCGTCGGGTCGTGGGAGTACAGGTTCAATCACCCCTCCACTTT. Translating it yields CATSDLFDRRVVGVQVQSPLHF.

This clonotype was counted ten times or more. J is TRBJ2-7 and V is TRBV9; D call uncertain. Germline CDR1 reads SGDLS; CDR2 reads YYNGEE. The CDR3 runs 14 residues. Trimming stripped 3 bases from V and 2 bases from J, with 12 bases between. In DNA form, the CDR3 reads TGTGCCAGCAGCGACCAGCTACGACCCTACGAGCAGTACTTC. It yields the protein CASSDQLRPYEQYF.

This CDR3 is CASRRGRGLWGETQYF. CDR3 coding DNA: TGTGCCAGCAGACGTGGCCGGGGGCTCTGGGGAGAGACCCAGTACTTC. The J gene is TRBJ2-5, the V gene TRBV28, with D perhaps matching TRBD1 or TRBD2 (6 bases each). Germline CDR1 and CDR2: MDHEN and SYDVKM. This CDR3 comprises 16 residues. V lost 6 bases, J lost 4 bases, and 21 bases lay in between.

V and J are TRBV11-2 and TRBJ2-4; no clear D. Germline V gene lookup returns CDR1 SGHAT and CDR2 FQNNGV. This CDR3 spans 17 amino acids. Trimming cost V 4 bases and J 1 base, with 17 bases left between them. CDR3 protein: CASSSGPYTDAKNIQYF. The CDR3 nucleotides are TGTGCCAGCAGCTCCGGACCCTACACTGATGCCAAAAACATTCAGTACTTC.

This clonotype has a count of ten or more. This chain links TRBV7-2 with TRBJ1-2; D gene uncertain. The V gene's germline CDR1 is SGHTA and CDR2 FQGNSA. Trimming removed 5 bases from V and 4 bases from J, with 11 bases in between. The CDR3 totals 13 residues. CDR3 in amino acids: CASSPPRAYGYTF. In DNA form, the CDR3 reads TGTGCCAGCAGCCCGCCCCGGGCCTATGGCTACACCTTC.

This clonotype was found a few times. The CDR3 coding sequence is TGCGCCAGCAGCCCCGGGCCCTCTAGGTACGAGCAGTACGTC. Translated: CASSPGPSRYEQYV. The V and J genes are TRBV4-1 and TRBJ2-7; D not certain. V lost 4 bases to trimming and J lost 4 bases, with 14 bases between them. Germline CDR1 is MGHRA and CDR2 is YSYEKL. This CDR3 has 14 amino acids.

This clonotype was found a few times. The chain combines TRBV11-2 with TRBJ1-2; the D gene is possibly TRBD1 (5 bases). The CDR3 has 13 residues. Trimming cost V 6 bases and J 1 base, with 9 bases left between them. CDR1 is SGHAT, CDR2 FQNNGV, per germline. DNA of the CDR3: TGTGCCAGCAGTCCAGGGCATAACTATGGCTACACCTTC. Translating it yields CASSPGHNYGYTF.

CDR3 sequence: CASSSRDPWSEKLFF. CDR3 sequence (DNA): TGTGCCAGCAGCTCACGAGATCCGTGGAGTGAAAAACTGTTTTTT. The J gene is TRBJ1-4, the V gene TRBV7-9; D unclear. Germline V lookup: CDR1 SEHNR, CDR2 FQNEAQ (reference sequence). Trimming took 4 bases from V and 7 from J, leaving 16 bases between them. The CDR3 sequence is 15 residues long.

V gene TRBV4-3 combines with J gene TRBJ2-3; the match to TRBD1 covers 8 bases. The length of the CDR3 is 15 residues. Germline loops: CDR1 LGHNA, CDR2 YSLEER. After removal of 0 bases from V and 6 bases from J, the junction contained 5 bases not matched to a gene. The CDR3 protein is CASSQDRGRGDTQYF. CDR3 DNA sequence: TGCGCCAGCAGCCAAGACAGGGGGCGAGGGGATACGCAGTATTTT.

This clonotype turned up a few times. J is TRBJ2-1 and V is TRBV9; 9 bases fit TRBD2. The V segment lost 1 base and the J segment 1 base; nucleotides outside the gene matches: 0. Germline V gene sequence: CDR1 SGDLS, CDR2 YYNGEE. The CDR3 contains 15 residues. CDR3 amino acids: CASSVSGGSYNEQFF. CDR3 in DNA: TGTGCCAGCAGCGTAAGCGGGGGGTCCTACAATGAGCAGTTCTTC.

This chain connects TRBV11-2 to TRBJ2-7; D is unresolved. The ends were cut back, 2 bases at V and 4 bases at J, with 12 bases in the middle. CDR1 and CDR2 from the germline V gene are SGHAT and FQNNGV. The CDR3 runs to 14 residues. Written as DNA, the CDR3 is TGTGCCAGCAGCTTACACCCCGGCAGATACGAGCAGTACTTC. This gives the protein CASSLHPGRYEQYF. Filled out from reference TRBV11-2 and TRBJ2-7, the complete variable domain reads EAGVAQSPRYKIIEKRQSVAFWCNPISGHATLYWYQQILGQGPKLLIQFQNNGVVDDSQLPKDRFSAERLKGVDSTLKIQPAKLEDSAVYLCASSLHPGRYEQYFGPGTRLTVT.

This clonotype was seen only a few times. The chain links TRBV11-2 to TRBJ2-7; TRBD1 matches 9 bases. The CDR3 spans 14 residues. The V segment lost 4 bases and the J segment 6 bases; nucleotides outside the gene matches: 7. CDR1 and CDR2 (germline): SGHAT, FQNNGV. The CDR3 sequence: CASSSGTGSSEQYF. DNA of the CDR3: TGTGCCAGCAGCTCCGGGACAGGGAGTTCCGAGCAGTACTTC.

The CDR3 DNA follows: TGCGCCAGCAGTGAGATTGATGAGCAGTTCTTC. This encodes CASSEIDEQFF. The rearrangement uses TRBV10-2 and TRBJ2-1; no clear D gene. Trimming cost V 2 bases and J 8 bases, with 4 bases left between them. Germline CDR1 reads WSHSY; CDR2 reads SAAADI. The length of the CDR3 is 11 residues.

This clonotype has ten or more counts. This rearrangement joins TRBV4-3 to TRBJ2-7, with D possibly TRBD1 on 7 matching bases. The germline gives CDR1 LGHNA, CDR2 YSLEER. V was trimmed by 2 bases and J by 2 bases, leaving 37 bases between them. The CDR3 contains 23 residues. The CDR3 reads CASSQRQGDFSPTPTSRPYEQYV. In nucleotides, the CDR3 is TGCGCCAGCAGCCAACGGCAGGGGGACTTTTCCCCAACACCCACCTCACGCCCCTACGAGCAGTACGTC.

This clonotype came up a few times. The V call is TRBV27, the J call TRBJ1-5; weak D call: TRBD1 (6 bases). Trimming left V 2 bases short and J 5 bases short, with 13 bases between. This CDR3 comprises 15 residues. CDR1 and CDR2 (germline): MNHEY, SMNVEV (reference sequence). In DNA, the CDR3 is TGTGCCAGCAGTTTACGGGGGCGAGTGGATCAGCCCCAGCATTTT. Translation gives CASSLRGRVDQPQHF.

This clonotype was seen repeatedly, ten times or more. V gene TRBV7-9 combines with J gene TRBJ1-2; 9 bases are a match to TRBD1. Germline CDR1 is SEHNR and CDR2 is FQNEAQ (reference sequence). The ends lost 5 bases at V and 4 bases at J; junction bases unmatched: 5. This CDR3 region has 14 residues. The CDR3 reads CASSEGQGPYGYTF. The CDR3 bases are TGTGCCAGCAGCGAAGGACAGGGGCCCTATGGCTACACCTTC.